This T cell receptor (beta chain) emerged from a study of blood T cell repertoires in COVID-19. Sequenced by immunoSEQ multiplex PCR; TCRdb stores in-frame clones only, minus some. The sample holds about 82,000 clones, around 82% seen once. This CDR3 region has 17 residues. Germline V gene sequence: CDR1 MNHEY, CDR2 SVGEGT. V was pared by 4 bases and J by 5 bases, with 9 bases of the junction left unmatched. The receptor comes from a woman aged 55-75 years with acute or convalescent COVID-19. The chain uses TRBV6-2 or TRBV6-3 and TRBJ2-3; 13 nucleotides line up with TRBD2. The sample consisted of peripheral blood. CDR3 in DNA: TGTGCCAGCAGTTTCCGACTAGCGGGGGGCTCCAGAGATACGCAGTATTTT. Amino acids: CASSFRLAGGSRDTQYF.